The 8 T cell receptor beta chains reported below all come from one sample, sequenced in a study of CD8 T cells in ankylosing spondylitis. Broader study findings: Blood from ankylosing spondylitis patients appeared to carry a characteristic roughly 8-variant TCR beta motif.

No antigen has been assigned to these receptors. In TCRdb, the 5' RACE reads were re-called with MiXCR into one record per CDR3 protein. Found here are around 540,000 distinct CDR3 sequences, about an eighth of them singletons; the top ten hold approximately 6.2%. Sequenced sample: blood, either unsorted or a sorted T cell fraction (not recorded which). The source is a male donor with ankylosing spondylitis.

This clonotype showed up just a few times. J is TRBJ2-1 and V is TRBV7-2; 8 nucleotides agree with TRBD2. CDR1 SGHTA and CDR2 FQGNSA come from the germline V gene. With 5 bases clipped from V and 7 bases from J, the junction kept 10 bases outside the gene matches. There are 15 residues in the CDR3. CDR3 sequence: CASSPPGRVWNEQFF. As DNA, the CDR3 is TGTGCCAGCAGCCCACCCGGGAGGGTCTGGAATGAGCAGTTCTTC.

The rearrangement uses TRBV24-1 and TRBJ2-1; D unresolved. CDR1 is KGHDR and CDR2 is SFDVKD in the germline V gene. This CDR3 contains 16 residues. V lost 0 bases, J lost 0 bases, and 8 bases lay in between. The CDR3 here is CATSDLPRSSYNEQFF. In DNA, the CDR3 is TGTGCCACCAGTGATTTGCCTAGGAGCTCCTACAATGAGCAGTTCTTC.

The chain has TRBV28 and TRBJ2-7; the D is unclear. Germline V lookup: CDR1 MDHEN, CDR2 SYDVKM. The CDR3 has 13 residues. Trimming left V 4 bases short and J 7 bases short, with 14 bases between. CDR3 amino acids: CASSYTGSKEQYV. DNA for the CDR3: TGTGCCAGCAGTTACACCGGCAGTAAGGAGCAGTACGTC.

This chain connects TRBV5-1 to TRBJ2-3; the D gene is possibly TRBD2 (5 bases). Germline V lookup: CDR1 SGHRS, CDR2 YFSETQ. Deletions cut 1 base from V and 0 bases from J, with 12 bases between. The CDR3 has 16 residues. CDR3 region: CASSLTEVRSTDTQYF. CDR3 coding DNA: TGCGCCAGCAGCTTGACGGAGGTCAGGAGCACAGATACGCAGTATTTT.

This clonotype was observed at least ten times. The J gene is TRBJ2-3, the V gene TRBV10-3; D uncertain. Looked up from germline, CDR1 is ENHRY and CDR2 is SYGVKD. The CDR3 has 12 amino acids. Trimming removed 3 bases from V and 6 bases from J, with 7 bases in between. The CDR3 sequence: CAISDGVDTQYF. In nucleotides, the CDR3 is TGTGCCATCAGTGATGGGGTTGATACGCAGTATTTT.

The chain joins TRBV10-2 to TRBJ2-5; D remains unclear. Trimming pared 2 bases from V and 5 bases from J, leaving 9 bases between. The germline V gene encodes CDR1 WSHSY and CDR2 SAAADI. CDR3 size: 13 residues. CDR3 DNA sequence: TGCGCCAGCAGTGAGGGGAATTTTGAGACCCAGTACTTC. Its protein is CASSEGNFETQYF.

This clonotype came up a few times. The rearrangement links TRBV11-1 to TRBJ2-1; 11 nucleotides agree with TRBD2. V shed 0 bases and J 0 bases; nucleotides not matched to a gene: 7. CDR1 and CDR2 (germline): SGHAT, FQDESV (reference sequence). The CDR3 length is 19 residues. The DNA of the CDR3 is TGTGCCAGCAGCTTAGCCGGGACTAGCGGAGAGAGCTCCTACAATGAGCAGTTCTTC. The encoded protein is CASSLAGTSGESSYNEQFF.

The rearrangement uses TRBV7-9 and TRBJ2-7; maybe TRBD1 (6 bases). The CDR3 contains 15 residues. Germline V gene data show CDR1 as SEHNR and CDR2 as FQNEAQ (reference sequence). V shed 5 bases and J shed 3 bases, with 17 bases lying between them. The CDR3 DNA follows: TGTGCCAGCAGCCCGTTTGTGGGGGCGAGCTACGAGCAGTACTTC. It specifies CASSPFVGASYEQYF.